The 14 T cell receptor beta chains presented below share a single source sample, sequenced in a study of CD8 T cells in Susac syndrome. Random hexamers were used to reverse transcribe roughly 0.45 to 1 ug of RNA. TCRdb reprocessed the immunoSEQ multiplex PCR reads with MiXCR, giving one entry per CDR3 protein. The profile shows 100,000 or so distinct CDR3 sequences, 95% of them singletons. Sample: CD8+ T cells from PBMCs. The receptors originated from a human donor with Susac syndrome.

This chain links TRBV19 with TRBJ2-6; TRBD1 aligns across 7 bases. The CDR3 runs to 15 residues. V shed 7 bases and J 2 bases; nucleotides not matched to a gene: 5. Germline lookup yields CDR1 LNHDA and CDR2 SQIVND (reference sequence). CDR3 nucleotides: TGTGCCAGTAAGGGGGCCGGGACTGGGGCCAACGTCCTGACTTTC. It is translated as CASKGAGTGANVLTF.

The chain combines TRBV18 with TRBJ1-1; D gene unclear. The length of the CDR3 is 14 residues. V lost 3 bases to trimming and J lost 1 base, with 9 bases between them. Germline-derived CDR1 and CDR2 are KGHSH and LQKENI. The CDR3 DNA reads TGTGCCAGCTCACCTGCGGGCCGGAACACTGAAGCTTTCTTT. This encodes CASSPAGRNTEAFF. Supplemented by reference TRBV18 and TRBJ1-1, the full variable domain reads NAGVMQNPRHLVRRRGQEARLRCSPMKGHSHVYWYRQLPEEGLKFMVYLQKENIIDESGMPKERFSAEFPKEGPSILRIQQVVRGDSAAYFCASSPAGRNTEAFFGQGTRLTVV.

In DNA form, the CDR3 reads TGCAGTGCTTCAGACAGGGGATTTACCTACGAGCAGTACTTC. This gives the protein CSASDRGFTYEQYF. V gene TRBV20-1 combines with J gene TRBJ2-7; 8 bases are a match to TRBD1. This CDR3 contains 14 residues. Germline assignment: CDR1 DFQATT and CDR2 SNEGSKA (reference sequence). With 5 bases clipped from V and 2 bases from J, the junction kept 8 bases outside the gene matches.

The rearrangement links TRBV11-2 to TRBJ2-7; tentatively, D is TRBD1 (6 bases). Looked up from germline, CDR1 is SGHAT and CDR2 is FQNNGV. This CDR3 spans 14 amino acids. V was cut by 1 base and J by 2 bases, with 9 bases left in between. This CDR3 reads CASSLGDTPYEQYF. The CDR3 DNA reads TGTGCCAGCAGCTTAGGGGACACTCCCTACGAGCAGTACTTC.

CDR3 nucleotide sequence: TGCGCCAGCAGCCAAGATAAACCCTACAATGAGCAGTTCTTC. Translating it yields CASSQDKPYNEQFF. The chain is built from TRBV4-1 and TRBJ2-1; D is unclear. This CDR3 contains 14 residues. CDR1 is MGHRA, CDR2 YSYEKL, per germline. V was cut by 0 bases and J by 2 bases, with 5 bases left in between.

The rearrangement joins TRBV28 to TRBJ2-1; D gene uncertain. V was clipped by 7 bases and J by 8 bases, with 9 bases between them. The CDR3 is 11 residues long. Per germline, CDR1 MDHEN and CDR2 SYDVKM. CDR3 loop: CASTTDHEQFF. The DNA for the CDR3 is TGTGCCAGCACCACGGACCATGAGCAGTTCTTC.

The chain employs TRBV5-6 and TRBJ2-7; no definite D call. This CDR3 comprises 15 residues. Germline CDR1 reads SGHDT; CDR2 reads YYEEEE. Trimming removed 1 base from V and 2 bases from J, with 13 bases in between. CDR3 sequence (DNA): TGTGCCAGCAGCTTGATCAGCGCCTCCGCCTACGAGCAGTACTTC. The encoded protein is CASSLISASAYEQYF.

The rearrangement links TRBV9 to TRBJ2-3; D call uncertain. Trimming took 0 bases from V and 6 from J, leaving 11 bases between them. The germline V gene encodes CDR1 SGDLS and CDR2 YYNGEE. This CDR3 contains 14 residues. This CDR3 is CASSVEIGSDTQYF. The CDR3 nucleotides read TGTGCCAGCAGCGTAGAAATCGGTAGTGATACGCAGTATTTT.

This clonotype was seen a handful of times. The chain joins TRBV13 to TRBJ2-2; D is ambiguous. The CDR3 covers 15 residues. Germline CDR1 is PRHDT and CDR2 is FYEKMQ (reference sequence). The V end was cut by 5 bases, the J end by 4 bases, with 14 bases between. CDR3 nucleotides: TGTGCCAGCAGCCCGCAGACTGGGCTCACCGGGGAGCTGTTTTTT. Residues: CASSPQTGLTGELFF.

This rearrangement joins TRBV27 to TRBJ1-1; D is perhaps TRBD1 (6 bases). The germline V gene encodes CDR1 MNHEY and CDR2 SMNVEV (reference sequence). The CDR3 is 15 amino acids. Trimming removed 5 bases at V and 5 bases at J, with 18 bases between. The CDR3 region is CASSPHRARGTEAFF. The CDR3 DNA is TGTGCCAGCAGTCCCCACAGGGCCCGTGGGACTGAAGCTTTCTTT.

This clonotype has a single count. The chain joins TRBV2 to TRBJ2-4; weak D call: TRBD2 (7 bases). CDR3 length: 14 residues. CDR1 and CDR2 from the germline V gene are SNHLY and FYNNEI. V was shortened by 1 base and J by 8 bases, with 12 bases between the two germline ends. In DNA, the CDR3 is TGTGCCAGCAGTGAAGGTCTAGGGGGGGACATTCAGTACTTC. It yields the protein CASSEGLGGDIQYF. The full variable domain, rest sourced from reference TRBV2 and TRBJ2-4, is EPEVTQTPSHQVTQMGQEVILRCVPISNHLYFYWYRQILGQKVEFLVSFYNNEISEKSEIFDDQFSVERPDGSNFTLKIRSTKLEDSAMYFCASSEGLGGDIQYFGAGTRLSVL.

In its sample, this clonotype was seen once. V usage is TRBV15 and J usage is TRBJ1-5; D is undetermined. Germline V gene sequence: CDR1 LNHNV, CDR2 YYDKDF (reference sequence). Trimming removed 3 bases at V and 1 base at J, with 13 bases between. This CDR3 spans 16 amino acids. The CDR3: CATSSDRGRSNQPQHF. CDR3 coding DNA: TGTGCCACCAGCAGTGATCGAGGGAGGAGCAATCAGCCCCAGCATTTT.

The rearrangement uses TRBV20-1 and TRBJ1-1; a weak D match, TRBD1 (5 bases). Between the trimmed V and J ends, which lost 3 bases and 4 bases, there was a span of 15 bases. CDR3 length equals 14 residues. Germline values: CDR1 DFQATT, CDR2 SNEGSKA (reference sequence). The CDR3, as DNA: TGCAGTGCTAGTATCATGAAGGGGCTCACTGAAGCTTTCTTT. It is translated as CSASIMKGLTEAFF.

This chain links TRBV15 with TRBJ1-2; the D gene is possibly TRBD1 (6 bases). The length of the CDR3 is 14 residues. Trimming cost V 4 bases and J 4 bases, with 13 bases left between them. CDR1 is LNHNV and CDR2 is YYDKDF in the germline V gene (reference sequence). The CDR3, as DNA: TGTGCCACCAGCAAAAGACAGGATAGCTATGGCTACACCTTC. Its protein product is CATSKRQDSYGYTF. The full variable domain, its missing parts supplied by reference TRBV15 and TRBJ1-2, is DAMVIQNPRYQVTQFGKPVTLSCSQTLNHNVMYWYQQKSSQAPKLLFHYYDKDFNNEADTPDNFQSRRPNTSFCFLDIRSPGLGDTAMYLCATSKRQDSYGYTFGSGTRLTVV.